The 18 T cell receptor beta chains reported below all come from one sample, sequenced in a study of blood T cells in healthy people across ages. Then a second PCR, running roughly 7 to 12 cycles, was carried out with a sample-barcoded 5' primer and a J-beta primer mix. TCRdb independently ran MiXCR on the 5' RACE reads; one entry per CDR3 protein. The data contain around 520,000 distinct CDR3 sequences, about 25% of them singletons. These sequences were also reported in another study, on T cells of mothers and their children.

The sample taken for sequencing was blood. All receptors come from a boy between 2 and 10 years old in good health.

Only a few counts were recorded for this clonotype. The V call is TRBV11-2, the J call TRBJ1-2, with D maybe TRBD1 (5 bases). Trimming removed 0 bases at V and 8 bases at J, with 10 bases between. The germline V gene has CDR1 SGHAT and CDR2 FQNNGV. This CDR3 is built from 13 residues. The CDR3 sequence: CASSLDQRDGYTF. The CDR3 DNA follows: TGTGCCAGCAGCTTAGATCAGAGGGACGGCTACACCTTC.

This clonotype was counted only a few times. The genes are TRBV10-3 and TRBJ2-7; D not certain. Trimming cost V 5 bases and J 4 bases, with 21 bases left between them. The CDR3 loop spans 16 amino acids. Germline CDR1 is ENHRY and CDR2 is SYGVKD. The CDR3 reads CAISTLFSGLRYEQYF. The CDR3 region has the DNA TGTGCCATCAGTACACTATTCTCCGGGCTAAGATACGAGCAGTACTTC.

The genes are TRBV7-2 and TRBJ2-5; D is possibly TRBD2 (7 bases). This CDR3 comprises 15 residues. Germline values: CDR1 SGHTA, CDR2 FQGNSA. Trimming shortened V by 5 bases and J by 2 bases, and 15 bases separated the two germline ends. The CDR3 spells CASSQQGGWQETQYF. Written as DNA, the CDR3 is TGTGCCAGCAGCCAACAGGGAGGGTGGCAAGAGACCCAGTACTTC.

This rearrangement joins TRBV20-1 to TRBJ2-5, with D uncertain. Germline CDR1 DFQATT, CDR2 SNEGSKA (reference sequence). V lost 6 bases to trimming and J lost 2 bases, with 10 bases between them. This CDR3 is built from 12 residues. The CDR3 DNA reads TGCAGTGCCCCGGACGGTCAAGAGACCCAGTACTTC. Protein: CSAPDGQETQYF.

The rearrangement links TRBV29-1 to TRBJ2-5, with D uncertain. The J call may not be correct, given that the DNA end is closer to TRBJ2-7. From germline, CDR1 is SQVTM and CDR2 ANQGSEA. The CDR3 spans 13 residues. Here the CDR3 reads CSVEDLENYEQYF. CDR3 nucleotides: TGCAGCGTTGAAGATTTGGAAAACTACGAGCAGTACTTC.

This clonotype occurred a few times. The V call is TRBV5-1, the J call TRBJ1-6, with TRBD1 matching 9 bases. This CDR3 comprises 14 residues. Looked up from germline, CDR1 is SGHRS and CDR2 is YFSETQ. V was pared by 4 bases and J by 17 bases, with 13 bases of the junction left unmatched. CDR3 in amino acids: CASSDGTGLKQFHF. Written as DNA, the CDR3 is TGCGCCAGCAGCGACGGGACAGGGTTGAAACAATTCCACTTT.

CDR3 region: CASSPFPREETQYF. CDR3 bases: TGTGCCAGCTCACCCTTCCCCAGGGAGGAGACCCAGTACTTC. The chain couples TRBV18 to TRBJ2-5; D possibly matches TRBD1 or TRBD2 (5 bases each). V was pared by 3 bases and J by 5 bases, with 13 bases between. Germline CDR1 KGHSH, CDR2 LQKENI. The CDR3 totals 14 residues.

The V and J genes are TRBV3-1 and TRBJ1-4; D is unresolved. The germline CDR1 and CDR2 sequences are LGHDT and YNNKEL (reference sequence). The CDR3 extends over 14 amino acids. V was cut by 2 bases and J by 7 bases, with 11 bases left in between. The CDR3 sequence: CASSQKGGLEKLFF. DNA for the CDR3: TGTGCCAGCAGCCAAAAAGGAGGCCTTGAAAAACTGTTTTTT.

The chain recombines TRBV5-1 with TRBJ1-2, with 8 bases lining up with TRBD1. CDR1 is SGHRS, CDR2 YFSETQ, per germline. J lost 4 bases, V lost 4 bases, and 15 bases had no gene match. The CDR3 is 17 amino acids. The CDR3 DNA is TGCGCCAGCAGCCCTGGGCGTGGGACAGGCGAGGCCTATGGCTACACCTTC. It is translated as CASSPGRGTGEAYGYTF.

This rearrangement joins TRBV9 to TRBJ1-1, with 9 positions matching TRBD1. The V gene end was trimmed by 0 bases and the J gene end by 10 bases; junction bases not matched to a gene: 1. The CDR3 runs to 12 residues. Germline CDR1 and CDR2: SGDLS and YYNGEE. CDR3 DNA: TGTGCCAGCAGCGTAGGACAGGGGGGAGCTTTCTTT. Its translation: CASSVGQGGAFF.

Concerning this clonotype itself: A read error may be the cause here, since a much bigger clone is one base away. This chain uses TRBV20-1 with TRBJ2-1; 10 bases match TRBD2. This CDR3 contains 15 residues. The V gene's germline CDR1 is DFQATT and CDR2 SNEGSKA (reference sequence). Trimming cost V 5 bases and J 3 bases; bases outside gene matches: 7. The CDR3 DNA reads TGCAGTGCTTCTCAACTAGCGGGACACTACAATGAGCAGTTCTTC. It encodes CSASQLAGHYNEQFF.

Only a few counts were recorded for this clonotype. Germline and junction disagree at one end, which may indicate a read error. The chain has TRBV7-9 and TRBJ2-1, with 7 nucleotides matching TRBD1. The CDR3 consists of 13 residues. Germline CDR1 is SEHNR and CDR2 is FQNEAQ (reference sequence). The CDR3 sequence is CASSLVQGDEQFF. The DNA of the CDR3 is TGTGCCAGCAGTTTAGTCCAGGGGGATGAGCAGTTCTTC.

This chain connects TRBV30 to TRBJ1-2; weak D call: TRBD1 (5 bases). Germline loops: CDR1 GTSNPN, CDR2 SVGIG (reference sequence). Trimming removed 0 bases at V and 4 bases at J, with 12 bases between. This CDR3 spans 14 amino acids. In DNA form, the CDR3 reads TGTGCCTGGAGTGTAGGAGACAGTAGCTATGGCTACACCTTC. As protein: CAWSVGDSSYGYTF.

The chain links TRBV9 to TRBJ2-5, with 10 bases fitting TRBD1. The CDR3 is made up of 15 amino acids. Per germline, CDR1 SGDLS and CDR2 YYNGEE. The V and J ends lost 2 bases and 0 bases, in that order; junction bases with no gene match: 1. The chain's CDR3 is CASSVTGGYQETQYF. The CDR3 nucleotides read TGTGCCAGCAGCGTGACAGGGGGCTACCAAGAGACCCAGTACTTC.

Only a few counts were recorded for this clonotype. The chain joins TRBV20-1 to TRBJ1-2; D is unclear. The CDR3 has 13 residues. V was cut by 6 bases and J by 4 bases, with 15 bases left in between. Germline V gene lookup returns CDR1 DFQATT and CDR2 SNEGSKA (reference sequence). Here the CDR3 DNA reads TGCAGTGCCACTATGGCCAGCTCCTATGGCTACACCTTC. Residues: CSATMASSYGYTF.

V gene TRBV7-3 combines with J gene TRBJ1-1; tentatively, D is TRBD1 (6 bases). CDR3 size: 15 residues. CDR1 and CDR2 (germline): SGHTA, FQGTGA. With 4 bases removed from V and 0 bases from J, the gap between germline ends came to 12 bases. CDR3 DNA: TGTGCCAGCAGCTCCGACAGGCGTATGAACACTGAAGCTTTCTTT. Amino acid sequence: CASSSDRRMNTEAFF.

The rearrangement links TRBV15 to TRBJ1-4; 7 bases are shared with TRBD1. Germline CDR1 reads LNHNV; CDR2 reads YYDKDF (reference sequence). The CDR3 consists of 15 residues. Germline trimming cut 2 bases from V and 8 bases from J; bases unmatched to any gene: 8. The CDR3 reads CATSRPQGVEEKLFF. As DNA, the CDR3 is TGTGCCACCAGCAGACCCCAGGGGGTAGAAGAAAAACTGTTTTTT.

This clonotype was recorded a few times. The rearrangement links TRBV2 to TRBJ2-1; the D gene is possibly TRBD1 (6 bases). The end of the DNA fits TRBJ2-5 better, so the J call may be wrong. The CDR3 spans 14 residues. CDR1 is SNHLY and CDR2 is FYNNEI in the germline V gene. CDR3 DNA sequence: TGTGCCAGCAGTGACGCAGGGGCCGGGGAGACCCAGTACTTC. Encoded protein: CASSDAGAGETQYF.